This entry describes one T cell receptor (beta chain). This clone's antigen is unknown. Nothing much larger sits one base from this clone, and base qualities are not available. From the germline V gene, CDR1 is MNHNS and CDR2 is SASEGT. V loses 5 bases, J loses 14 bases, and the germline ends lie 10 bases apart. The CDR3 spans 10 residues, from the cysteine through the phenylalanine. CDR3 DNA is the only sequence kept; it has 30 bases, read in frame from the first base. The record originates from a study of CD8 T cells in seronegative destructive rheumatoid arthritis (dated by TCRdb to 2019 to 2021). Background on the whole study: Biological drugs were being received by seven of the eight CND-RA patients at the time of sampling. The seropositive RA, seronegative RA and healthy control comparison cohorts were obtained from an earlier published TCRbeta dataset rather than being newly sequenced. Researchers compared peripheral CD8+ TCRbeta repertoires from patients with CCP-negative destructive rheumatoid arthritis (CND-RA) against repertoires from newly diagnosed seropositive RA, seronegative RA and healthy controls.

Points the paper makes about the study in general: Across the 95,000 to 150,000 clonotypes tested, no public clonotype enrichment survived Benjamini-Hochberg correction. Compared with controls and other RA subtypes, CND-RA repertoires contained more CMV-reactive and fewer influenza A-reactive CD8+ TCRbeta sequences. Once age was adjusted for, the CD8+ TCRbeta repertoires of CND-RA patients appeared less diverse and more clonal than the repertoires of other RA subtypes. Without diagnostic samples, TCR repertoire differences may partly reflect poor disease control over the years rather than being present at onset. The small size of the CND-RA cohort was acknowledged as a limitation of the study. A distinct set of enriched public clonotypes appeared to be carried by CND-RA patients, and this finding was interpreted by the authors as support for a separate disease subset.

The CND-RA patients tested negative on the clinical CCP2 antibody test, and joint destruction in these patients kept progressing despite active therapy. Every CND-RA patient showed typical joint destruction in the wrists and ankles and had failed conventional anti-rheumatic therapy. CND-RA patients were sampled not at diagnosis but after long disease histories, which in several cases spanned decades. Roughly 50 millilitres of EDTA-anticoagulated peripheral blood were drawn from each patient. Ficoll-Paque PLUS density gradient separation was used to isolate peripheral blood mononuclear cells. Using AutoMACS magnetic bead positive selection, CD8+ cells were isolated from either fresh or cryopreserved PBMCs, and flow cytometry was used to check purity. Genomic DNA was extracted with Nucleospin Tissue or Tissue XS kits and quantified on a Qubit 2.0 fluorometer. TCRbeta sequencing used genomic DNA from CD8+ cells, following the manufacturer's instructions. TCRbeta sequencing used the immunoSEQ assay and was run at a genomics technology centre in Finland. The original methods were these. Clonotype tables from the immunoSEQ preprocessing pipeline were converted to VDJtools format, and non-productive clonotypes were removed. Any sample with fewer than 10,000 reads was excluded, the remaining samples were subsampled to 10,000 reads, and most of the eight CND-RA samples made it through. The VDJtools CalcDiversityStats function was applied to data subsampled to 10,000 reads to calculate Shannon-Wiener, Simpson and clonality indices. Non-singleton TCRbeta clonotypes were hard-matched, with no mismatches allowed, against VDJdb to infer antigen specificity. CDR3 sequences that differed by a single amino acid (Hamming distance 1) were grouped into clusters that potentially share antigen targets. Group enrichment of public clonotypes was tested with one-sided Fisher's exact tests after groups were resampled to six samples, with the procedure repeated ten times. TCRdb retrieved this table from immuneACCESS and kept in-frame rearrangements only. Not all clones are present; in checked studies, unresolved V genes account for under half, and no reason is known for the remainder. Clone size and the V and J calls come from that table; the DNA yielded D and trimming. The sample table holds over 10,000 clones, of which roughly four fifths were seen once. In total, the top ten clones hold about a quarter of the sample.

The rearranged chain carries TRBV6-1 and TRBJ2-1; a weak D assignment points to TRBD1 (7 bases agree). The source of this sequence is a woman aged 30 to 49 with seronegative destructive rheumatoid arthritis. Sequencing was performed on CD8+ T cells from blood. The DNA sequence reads TGTGCCAGCAGTTCCAGGGGGGAGTTCTTC. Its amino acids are CASSSRGEFF.